Shown below are 26 T cell receptor beta chains from a single sample sequenced in a study of Graves' ophthalmopathy and Graves' hyperthyroidism. Investigators amplified TCR beta CDR3 regions from RNA transcripts. The authors performed first-round RT-PCR with HTBI primers and then a second-round multiplex PCR. TCRdb recomputed calls from the multiplex PCR reads with MiXCR, one row per CDR3 protein. The data show roughly 220,000 distinct CDR3 sequences, with less than 55% seen just once and over 40% held by the top ten. Sequenced input: peripheral blood. The receptor set was obtained from an adult man with Graves' ophthalmopathy.

A note on this clonotype: The junction and the germline gene differ at one end; a read error may be behind it. This chain's CDR3 is CASSESGTTSGGFLNF. Written as DNA, the CDR3 is TGTGCCAGCAGCGAGTCCGGGACGACTAGCGGGGGGTTTCTGAACTTC. The chain has TRBV7-2 and TRBJ2-7; 13 positions agree with TRBD2. CDR3 length: 16 residues. Germline loops: CDR1 SGHTA, CDR2 FQGNSA.

About this clonotype itself: A read error may explain this, as a much larger clone is one base away. The chain is built from TRBV6-5 and TRBJ1-1; D remains unclear. The CDR3 has 14 residues. From germline, CDR1 is MNHEY and CDR2 SVGAGI. The CDR3 coding sequence is TGTGCCAGCAGTTTTGAGAACATGAACACTAAAGCTTTCTTT. It is translated as CASSFENMNTKAFF.

This clonotype was observed once. The V and J genes are TRBV15 and TRBJ2-3; D is perhaps TRBD1 (5 bases). The CDR3 runs 17 residues. Germline CDR1 reads LNHNV; CDR2 reads YYDKDF (reference sequence). V lost 0 bases to trimming and J lost 0 bases, with 13 bases between them. The CDR3 DNA reads as TGTGCCACCAGCAGAGATCTCGGCAGGGCTAGCACAGATACGCAGTATTTT. This translates into CATSRDLGRASTDTQYF.

The J gene is TRBJ1-2, the V gene TRBV7-9, with TRBD1 identical over 7 bases. CDR3 size: 16 residues. The germline CDR1 and CDR2 sequences are SEHNR and FQNEAQ (reference sequence). The V and J ends lost 6 bases and 2 bases, in that order; junction bases with no gene match: 12. CDR3 protein: CASSYIAPGGNYGYTF. The CDR3 nucleotides read TGTGCCAGCAGTTACATAGCCCCAGGGGGGAACTATGGCTACACCTTC.

The rearrangement uses TRBV6-5 and TRBJ1-2; 7 nucleotides agree with TRBD1. The CDR3 covers 14 residues. Trimming at V came to 4 bases and at J to 2 bases, leaving 4 bases not matched to a gene. The V gene's germline CDR1 is MNHEY and CDR2 SVGAGI. The CDR3 bases are TGTGCCAGCAGTTCATCAGGGGGAAACTATGGCTACACCTTC. Translated, it gives CASSSSGGNYGYTF.

This clonotype came up a few times. The chain is built from TRBV7-2 and TRBJ2-5; D is undetermined. V was pared by 1 base and J by 4 bases, with 10 bases between. Germline V gene lookup returns CDR1 SGHTA and CDR2 FQGNSA. The CDR3 spans 14 residues. CDR3 region: CASSLEAGLETQYF. In DNA, the CDR3 is TGTGCCAGCAGCTTAGAGGCAGGCTTAGAGACCCAGTACTTC. Full variable domain (missing parts from reference TRBV7-2 and TRBJ2-5): GAGVSQSPSNKVTEKGKDVELRCDPISGHTALYWYRQSLGQGLEFLIYFQGNSAPDKSGLPSDRFSAERTGGSVSTLTIQRTQQEDSAVYLCASSLEAGLETQYFGPGTRLLVL.

The chain carries TRBV6-1 and TRBJ1-5, with D possibly matching TRBD1 (6 bases). The CDR3 runs to 16 residues. The germline V and J ends were trimmed by 4 bases and 6 bases, with 19 bases remaining between them. CDR1 is MNHNS, CDR2 SASEGT, per germline. CDR3 sequence reads: CASSVAGDNVGQPQHF. For the CDR3, the DNA is TGTGCCAGCAGTGTGGCAGGGGATAACGTGGGTCAGCCCCAGCATTTT.

V usage is TRBV29-1 and J usage is TRBJ1-3; the D gene is possibly TRBD1 (5 bases). Trimming removed 4 bases from V and 2 bases from J, with 12 bases in between. Germline V gives CDR1 SQVTM, CDR2 ANQGSEA. The CDR3 runs to 14 residues. Here the CDR3 DNA reads TGCAGCGTTGCCGGGACCCGTGCTGGAAACACCATATATTTT. This sequence encodes CSVAGTRAGNTIYF. Combining the CDR3 with reference TRBV29-1 and TRBJ1-3 gives the whole variable domain SAVISQKPSRDICQRGTSLTIQCQVDSQVTMMFWYRQQPGQSLTLIATANQGSEATYESGFVIDKFPISRPNLTFSTLTVSNMSPEDSSIYLCSVAGTRAGNTIYFGEGSWLTVV.

This clonotype came up a few times. The chain carries TRBV9 and TRBJ2-7; possible D gene TRBD2, 6 bases. The V gene's germline CDR1 is SGDLS and CDR2 YYNGEE. Trimming stripped 0 bases from V and 4 bases from J, with 11 bases between. The CDR3 is 14 residues long. The CDR3 spells CASSVASGGYEQYF. CDR3 nucleotide sequence: TGTGCCAGCAGCGTAGCCAGCGGAGGGTACGAGCAGTACTTC.

The V call is TRBV5-1, the J call TRBJ2-5; TRBD2 matches at 10 bases. The CDR3 runs to 14 residues. With V trimmed by 5 bases and J by 4 bases, 5 bases remained unmatched. Germline CDR1 is SGHRS and CDR2 is YFSETQ. The CDR3 loop is CASSGVAGGETQYF. The CDR3 DNA follows: TGCGCCAGCAGTGGGGTAGCGGGAGGAGAGACCCAGTACTTC.

The chain employs TRBV10-3 and TRBJ1-1, with a possible D match to TRBD1 (5 bases). The CDR3 is made up of 15 amino acids. Germline CDR1 is ENHRY and CDR2 is SYGVKD. V shed 9 bases and J shed 3 bases, with 20 bases lying between them. Written as DNA, the CDR3 is TGTGCCATGGGGGGAAACACCGGGGAGGACACTGAAGCTTTCTTT. Encoded protein: CAMGGNTGEDTEAFF.

This clonotype was observed a handful of times. This chain uses TRBV6-2 or TRBV6-3 with TRBJ1-5; 9 bases align to TRBD1. The trim removed 6 bases at V and 6 bases at J, leaving 6 bases unmatched. This CDR3 is built from 14 residues. Germline V gene sequence: CDR1 MNHEY, CDR2 SVGEGT. The CDR3 DNA reads as TGTGCCAGCAGACCCACAGGGGGCAGTCAGCCCCAGCATTTT. This encodes CASRPTGGSQPQHF.

This rearrangement joins TRBV15 to TRBJ2-7; D possibly matches TRBD1 or TRBD2 (5 bases each). Trimming shortened V by 3 bases and J by 3 bases, and 12 bases separated the two germline ends. CDR1 LNHNV and CDR2 YYDKDF come from the germline V gene (reference sequence). The CDR3 extends over 14 amino acids. The chain's CDR3 is CATSSEGRFYEQYF. The CDR3 bases are TGTGCCACCAGCAGTGAGGGACGGTTCTACGAGCAGTACTTC.

This clonotype was picked up a small number of times. The V call is TRBV5-4, the J call TRBJ2-5; 8 bases agree with TRBD2. Losses at the gene ends were 3 bases for V and 2 bases for J; bases not matched to a gene: 6. Germline lookup yields CDR1 SGHNT and CDR2 YYREEE (reference sequence). The CDR3 length is 15 residues. Here the CDR3 DNA reads TGTGCCAGCAGCTCCCGCGGGGGGCCGCAAGAGACCCAGTACTTC. Its protein is CASSSRGGPQETQYF.

The genes are TRBV5-1 and TRBJ2-5, with 9 nucleotides matching TRBD1. V lost 0 bases and J lost 2; bases outside the gene matches: 2. The CDR3 totals 15 residues. Germline values: CDR1 SGHRS, CDR2 YFSETQ. CDR3 sequence: CASSLVGQGQETQYF. CDR3 bases: TGCGCCAGCAGCTTGGTGGGACAGGGTCAAGAGACCCAGTACTTC.

The chain joins TRBV10-3 to TRBJ1-1; a possible D gene is TRBD1 (6 bases). Germline values: CDR1 ENHRY, CDR2 SYGVKD. The CDR3 is made up of 15 amino acids. Trimming pared 3 bases from V and 4 bases from J, leaving 15 bases between. The CDR3 loop is CAISELGGGATEAFF. CDR3 coding DNA: TGTGCCATCAGTGAACTTGGAGGGGGTGCCACTGAAGCTTTCTTT.

J is TRBJ1-4 and V is TRBV2, with D uncertain. Trimming left V 0 bases short and J 6 bases short, with 11 bases between. CDR1 and CDR2 from the germline V gene are SNHLY and FYNNEI. The CDR3 totals 15 residues. The CDR3 DNA follows: TGTGCCAGCAGTGAAGCGGTAGGGCATCATGAAAAACTGTTTTTT. Its protein is CASSEAVGHHEKLFF.

The gene calls are TRBV20-1 and TRBJ1-2, with 7 nucleotides matching TRBD1. CDR3 size: 13 residues. V shed 6 bases, J shed 3 bases, and the junction held 7 bases outside the gene matches. Germline V gene sequence: CDR1 DFQATT, CDR2 SNEGSKA (reference sequence). CDR3 residues: CSAFRDSDYGYTF. CDR3 bases: TGCAGTGCCTTTAGGGACAGTGACTATGGCTACACCTTC.

This clonotype was seen a handful of times. This rearrangement joins TRBV7-3 to TRBJ2-5, with a weak D call TRBD1 (8 bases). The CDR3 loop spans 17 amino acids. V shed 5 bases and J shed 5 bases, with 24 bases lying between them. CDR1 is SGHTA and CDR2 is FQGTGA in the germline V gene. The CDR3 spells CASSLSHDRGGKETQYF. The CDR3, as DNA: TGTGCCAGCAGCCTCTCCCATGACAGGGGAGGGAAGGAGACCCAGTACTTC. The variable domain in full, completed from reference TRBV7-3 and TRBJ2-5, reads GAGVSQTPSNKVTEKGKYVELRCDPISGHTALYWYRQSLGQGPEFLIYFQGTGAADDSGLPNDRFFAVRPEGSVSTLKIQRTERGDSAVYLCASSLSHDRGGKETQYFGPGTRLLVL.

This clonotype was detected once. This sequence joins TRBV20-1 and TRBJ2-5; D ambiguous. The V end lost 0 bases, the J end lost 2 bases, and 16 bases lay between the germline ends. CDR3 length: 16 residues. Germline lookup yields CDR1 DFQATT and CDR2 SNEGSKA (reference sequence). In DNA form, the CDR3 reads TGCAGTGCTAGAGATACTTCGCAGGATCCACAAGAGACCCAGTACTTC. It translates to CSARDTSQDPQETQYF.

This clonotype was found many times. The chain carries TRBV29-1 and TRBJ1-2; 8 bases map to TRBD1. CDR3 length: 16 amino acids. Germline V CDR1 and CDR2: SQVTM, ANQGSEA. With 6 bases clipped from V and 1 base from J, the junction kept 13 bases outside the gene matches. The DNA for the CDR3 is TGCAGCGTAGATCCGGAAGGGGGACAGGATAACTATGGCTACACCTTC. This encodes CSVDPEGGQDNYGYTF.

The V call is TRBV5-1, the J call TRBJ1-1; TRBD1 is a possible D gene (6 bases). Germline V CDR1 and CDR2: SGHRS, YFSETQ. Trimming took 0 bases from V and 4 from J, leaving 10 bases between them. This CDR3 spans 14 amino acids. The CDR3 is CASSLDREGTEAFF. The CDR3 region has the DNA TGCGCCAGCAGCTTGGACAGGGAAGGCACTGAAGCTTTCTTT.

This clonotype was counted only a few times. This rearrangement joins TRBV7-6 to TRBJ2-5; 9 bases are a match to TRBD2. In germline, CDR1 is SGHVS, CDR2 FNYEAQ. V gave up 6 bases and J gave up 4 bases; unmatched junction bases: 12. The CDR3 totals 16 residues. CDR3 amino acids: CASSPVAAGGGETQYF. The CDR3 DNA is TGTGCCAGCAGTCCGGTAGCAGCGGGGGGCGGAGAGACCCAGTACTTC.

This chain links TRBV12-3 or TRBV12-4 with TRBJ2-7; D is uncertain. CDR3 size: 15 residues. V was shortened by 2 bases and J by 4 bases, with 15 bases between the two germline ends. The CDR3 region is CASSLRVGLKYEQYF. Here the CDR3 DNA reads TGTGCCAGCAGTTTAAGAGTTGGCCTAAAGTACGAGCAGTACTTC.

The chain joins TRBV2 to TRBJ2-7; D call uncertain. The CDR3 extends over 13 amino acids. The germline V and J ends were trimmed by 4 bases and 0 bases, with 7 bases remaining between them. Germline lookup yields CDR1 SNHLY and CDR2 FYNNEI. CDR3 in amino acids: CASSGHYSYEQYF. The CDR3 DNA is TGTGCCAGCAGTGGACACTACTCCTACGAGCAGTACTTC.

This clonotype was observed a single time. The chain joins TRBV7-8 to TRBJ1-6; D is possibly TRBD1 (5 bases). Trimming left V 5 bases short and J 11 bases short, with 16 bases between. There are 14 residues in the CDR3. Germline V gene sequence: CDR1 SGHVS, CDR2 FQNEAQ. The CDR3 region is CASSRGRGGTPLHF. In nucleotides, the CDR3 is TGTGCCAGCAGCCGGGGACGGGGGGGAACACCCCTCCACTTT.